This T cell receptor (beta chain) derives from a study of T-cell reconstitution after alpha-beta-depleted transplantation in children. It was with unique molecular identifiers that the TCRbeta library was prepared. Using its own MiXCR run on the PCR reads, TCRdb lists one record per CDR3 protein. The sample carries about 610,000 distinct CDR3 sequences, approximately 10% recorded once. V shed 4 bases and J 3 bases; nucleotides not matched to a gene: 7. Germline CDR1 reads DFQATT; CDR2 reads SNEGSKA (reference sequence). The CDR3 runs to 14 residues. This TCR came from a human donor who donated a stem cell graft to a child with acute myeloid leukemia. Sequencing used PBMCs from the stem cell graft donor, obtained from the stem cell graft. The chain recombines TRBV20-1 with TRBJ2-7; TRBD1 agrees at 9 bases. DNA for the CDR3: TGCAGTGCTACCTCGGGACAGGGTGTCTACGAGCAGTACTTC. This translates into CSATSGQGVYEQYF.